The present T cell receptor beta chain was sequenced within a study of cytomegalovirus exposure and HLA in healthy donors. Study-wide background: Earlier results showed approximately 120 million unique TCR beta sequences derived from approximately 170 million T cells.

PCR was performed using 60 Vbeta and 13 Jbeta primers. The table came from immunoSEQ multiplex PCR; TCRdb's copy has only in-frame clones and leaves some out. This sample has 110,000 to 150,000 clones; around 80% occur once, and the top ten carry over 2.5%. Sequenced sample: PBMCs. The source is a female donor in good health and CMV-seronegative.

Here the CDR3 DNA reads TGTGCCAGCAGGGGACTAGGCGAGACCCAGTACTTC. Protein product: CASRGLGETQYF. The chain couples TRBV6-1 to TRBJ2-5; TRBD2 agrees at 8 bases. V gave up 6 bases and J gave up 5 bases; unmatched junction bases: 2. The germline V gene encodes CDR1 MNHNS and CDR2 SASEGT. This CDR3 region has 12 residues.